The clone carrying this T cell receptor (beta chain) was observed once. Its antigen is not identified. The data belong to a study of blood T cells in healthy people across ages. Regarding the study as a whole: Older individuals had lower TCR beta diversity per million T cells (the decline was roughly linear).

PCR was performed a second time for roughly 7 to 12 cycles using a sample-barcoded 5' primer and a J-beta primer mix. TCRdb called the 5' RACE reads again in MiXCR, with one record for every CDR3 protein. Of 600,000 to 800,000 distinct CDR3 sequences in the sample, under 65% were seen once. CDR3 length: 14 residues. CDR1 is LGHNA, CDR2 YSLEER, per germline. The TCR sequence derives from a woman of 80 years or more in good health. What was sequenced was blood. J is TRBJ2-5 and V is TRBV4-3; D ambiguous. The J call may be faulty, since TRBJ2-7 better matches the DNA end. CDR3 sequence: CASSQEVWGYEQYF. The DNA of the CDR3 is TGCGCCAGCAGCCAAGAAGTCTGGGGCTACGAGCAGTACTTC.